The 13 T cell receptor beta chains reported below all come from one sample, sequenced in a study of identical twins. TCRdb analysed the 5' RACE reads with MiXCR anew, one entry per CDR3 protein. The sample shows over 600,000 distinct CDR3 sequences, around 20% of them seen only once. Another study also made use of these data, one on T cells expressing NK-cell markers.

Material for sequencing was PBMCs. The source is a woman under 30 in good health.

This chain connects TRBV7-9 to TRBJ1-2, with unresolved D. Trimming took off 5 bases at V and 4 bases at J, with 14 bases between the two ends. The CDR3 is 14 amino acids. The germline V gene has CDR1 SEHNR and CDR2 FQNEAQ (reference sequence). This CDR3 is CASSPGYTSYGYTF. CDR3 bases: TGTGCCAGCAGCCCTGGGTATACCAGCTATGGCTACACCTTC.

The V gene is TRBV3-1, the J gene TRBJ2-1; 8 bases line up with TRBD2. Per the germline V gene, CDR1 is LGHDT and CDR2 is YNNKEL (reference sequence). V dropped 5 bases and J dropped 8; count of bases not matched to a gene: 8. The CDR3 spans 14 residues. CDR3 loop: CASSSLAGGHEQFF. The CDR3 nucleotides are TGTGCCAGCAGCTCACTGGCGGGGGGACATGAGCAGTTCTTC.

V and J are TRBV7-8 and TRBJ2-3, with a possible D match to TRBD2 (6 bases). Trimming removed 5 bases from V and 3 bases from J, with 24 bases in between. Germline CDR1 SGHVS, CDR2 FQNEAQ. This CDR3 is built from 18 residues. CDR3 in amino acids: CASSPSYTGERRTDTQYF. In DNA form, the CDR3 reads TGTGCCAGCAGCCCGAGTTATACGGGGGAGCGTAGGACAGATACGCAGTATTTT.

This clonotype was observed a few times. V usage is TRBV12-3 or TRBV12-4 and J usage is TRBJ2-2; possibly TRBD2 for D (6 bases). The CDR3 runs to 12 residues. Trimming shortened V by 0 bases and J by 13 bases, and 9 bases separated the two germline ends. The CDR3 region is CASSLAPGVLFF. Written as DNA, the CDR3 is TGTGCCAGCAGTTTAGCCCCGGGAGTGCTGTTTTTT.

V is TRBV3-1 and J is TRBJ2-1; D remains ambiguous. CDR3 length: 17 residues. The V end lost 4 bases, the J end lost 5 bases, and 21 bases lay between the germline ends. In germline, CDR1 is LGHDT, CDR2 YNNKEL (reference sequence). The CDR3 DNA reads TGTGCCAGCAGCCTCCCAAGCCTACCGGGCCCGAACAATGAGCAGTTCTTC. Residues: CASSLPSLPGPNNEQFF.

The chain uses TRBV29-1 and TRBJ2-1, with a possible D match to TRBD2 (6 bases). V was trimmed by 7 bases and J by 9 bases, leaving 13 bases between them. Germline CDR1 SQVTM, CDR2 ANQGSEA. The length of the CDR3 is 11 residues. DNA of the CDR3: TGCAGCGCCGGGGGTGGGGGTGAGCAGTTCTTC. This sequence encodes CSAGGGGEQFF.

Many counts were recorded for this clonotype. This chain links TRBV21-1 with TRBJ2-1; the table's D call TRBD1 went unverified against the DNA. TRBV21-1 is a pseudogene locus. This CDR3 comprises 15 residues. This chain's CDR3 is CASIKGDSPYNEQFF. Written as DNA, the CDR3 is TGTGCCAGCATTAAAGGGGACAGTCCCTACAATGAGCAGTTCTTC.

The rearrangement joins TRBV12-3 or TRBV12-4 to TRBJ1-1, with D unresolved. V lost 3 bases and J lost 1, with 9 bases in between. The CDR3 runs 14 residues. CDR3 sequence (DNA): TGTGCCAGCAGTTTCCAGGCCCCGAACACTGAAGCTTTCTTT. Its translation: CASSFQAPNTEAFF.

This clonotype has just a few counts. The J gene is TRBJ2-1, the V gene TRBV5-5; D ambiguous. CDR1 is SGHKS and CDR2 is YYEKEE in the germline V gene (reference sequence). V was cut by 1 base and J by 0 bases, with 8 bases left in between. This CDR3 spans 15 amino acids. The CDR3 reads CASSLTSNSYNEQFF. Here the CDR3 DNA reads TGTGCCAGCAGCTTGACTTCGAACTCCTACAATGAGCAGTTCTTC.

The CDR3: CASSSAGPADQPQHF. The CDR3 DNA follows: TGTGCCAGCAGCTCAGCCGGGCCAGCGGATCAGCCCCAGCATTTT. V is TRBV7-9 and J is TRBJ1-5; D is uncertain. This CDR3 is 15 amino acids long. From germline, CDR1 is SEHNR and CDR2 FQNEAQ (reference sequence). The V and J ends lost 4 bases and 5 bases respectively, with 15 bases between them.

The chain uses TRBV15 and TRBJ1-5; D may be TRBD1 (5 bases). Trimming cost V 5 bases and J 3 bases, with 14 bases left between them. The CDR3 has 15 amino acids. CDR1 LNHNV and CDR2 YYDKDF come from the germline V gene (reference sequence). CDR3 protein: CATSAGGGVNQPQHF. Written as DNA, the CDR3 is TGTGCCACCAGCGCGGGGGGGGGTGTCAATCAGCCCCAGCATTTT.

This clonotype was found a few times. The chain uses TRBV5-5 and TRBJ2-3; 14 bases match TRBD2. After removal of 5 bases from V and 5 bases from J, the junction contained 7 bases not matched to a gene. Germline V lookup: CDR1 SGHKS, CDR2 YYEKEE (reference sequence). This CDR3 is built from 16 residues. The CDR3 sequence: CASSRETSGRGDTQYF. The CDR3 DNA is TGTGCCAGCAGTCGTGAGACTAGCGGGAGGGGAGATACGCAGTATTTT.

The rearrangement uses TRBV20-1 and TRBJ2-5, with 10 bases fitting TRBD2. The CDR3 has 14 amino acids. Germline V gene sequence: CDR1 DFQATT, CDR2 SNEGSKA (reference sequence). Losses at the gene ends were 0 bases for V and 4 bases for J; bases not matched to a gene: 2. Here the CDR3 reads CSARDPSGRETQYF. The CDR3 DNA is TGCAGTGCTAGAGATCCTAGCGGGAGAGAGACCCAGTACTTC.